This TCR beta chain was found in a study of type 1 regulatory T cells. TCRdb ran MiXCR on the reads and lists one entry per CDR3 protein. The sample holds tens of thousands of distinct CDR3 sequences, less than 25% seen once. Germline lookup yields CDR1 SNHLY and CDR2 FYNNEI. Trimming removed 9 bases at V and 0 bases at J, with 11 bases between. This CDR3 has 14 residues. This clonotype has just a few counts. The antigen is not known. Overall study results and limits: Compared with non-type 1 regulatory T cells, type 1 regulatory T cells showed a more restricted TCR repertoire.

The clonotype was recovered from a human donor in good health. Sequenced input: cultured type 1 regulatory T (Tr1) cells, either the whole culture or a sorted fraction (not recorded which). The rearrangement joins TRBV2 to TRBJ2-2; D is unclear. The CDR3 is CASVRLANTGELFF. The CDR3 DNA follows: TGTGCCAGTGTCCGGCTAGCGAACACCGGGGAGCTGTTTTTT.